This entry lists 27 T cell receptor beta chains sequenced from one sample in a study of blood T cell repertoires in COVID-19. Sequenced by immunoSEQ multiplex PCR; TCRdb stores in-frame clones only, minus some. The data hold about 210,000 clones, with roughly 90% observed a single time. Sequenced input: peripheral blood. These receptors were collected from a woman aged 40 to 50 with acute or convalescent COVID-19.

The count of this clone is one. The chain recombines TRBV4-1 with TRBJ2-3, with D unresolved. Germline V lookup: CDR1 MGHRA, CDR2 YSYEKL. Trimming took off 8 bases at V and 2 bases at J, with 17 bases between the two ends. The CDR3 runs to 15 residues. CDR3 region: CASSMYPVSTDTQYF. The CDR3 nucleotides read TGCGCCAGCTCTATGTATCCCGTTTCCACAGATACGCAGTATTTT.

The chain employs TRBV6-6 and TRBJ2-3, with 8 bases lining up with TRBD2. There are 14 residues in the CDR3. V gave up 6 bases and J gave up 6 bases; unmatched junction bases: 8. Germline V gives CDR1 MNHNY, CDR2 SVGAGI (reference sequence). The DNA for the CDR3 is TGTGCCAGCAGGACCGGGACTAGAGGGGATACGCAGTATTTT. Protein product: CASRTGTRGDTQYF.

CDR3 region: CASSPLAGATSGANVLTF. The CDR3 DNA is TGTGCCAGCTCACCACTCGCAGGGGCGACCTCTGGGGCCAACGTCCTGACTTTC. V gene TRBV18 combines with J gene TRBJ2-6; tentative D call: TRBD1 (6 bases). CDR1 and CDR2 (germline): KGHSH, LQKENI. The CDR3 contains 18 residues. Trimming removed 1 base at V and 0 bases at J, with 13 bases between.

This chain joins TRBV5-6 and TRBJ1-2; possible D gene TRBD1, 6 bases. CDR1 and CDR2 (germline): SGHDT, YYEEEE. The CDR3 loop spans 14 amino acids. The V and J ends lost 6 bases and 4 bases respectively, with 16 bases between them. CDR3 sequence reads: CASTETGLSYGYTF. As DNA, the CDR3 is TGTGCCAGCACCGAAACAGGGCTGAGCTATGGCTACACCTTC.

DNA for the CDR3: TGTGCCAGCAGCTCTGGAGCCGAAAAACTGTTTTTT. Translated, it gives CASSSGAEKLFF. The chain recombines TRBV25-1 with TRBJ1-4; no clear D. The CDR3 spans 12 residues. Trimming took 6 bases from V and 8 from J, leaving 10 bases between them. From germline, CDR1 is MGHDK and CDR2 SYGVNS.

The chain has TRBV5-1 and TRBJ1-1; D unresolved. This CDR3 spans 15 amino acids. Germline CDR1 and CDR2: SGHRS and YFSETQ. The V and J ends lost 0 bases and 4 bases respectively, with 13 bases between them. For the CDR3, the DNA is TGCGCCAGCAGCTTGGATGCCAGCGGGCCCACTGAAGCTTTCTTT. Protein: CASSLDASGPTEAFF.

The chain uses TRBV4-1 and TRBJ1-3; D is unresolved. Germline CDR1 and CDR2: MGHRA and YSYEKL. The CDR3 consists of 17 residues. V gave up 0 bases and J gave up 0 bases, with 12 bases separating them. CDR3 in DNA: TGCGCCAGCAGCCAAGATTCCCTGGAGAGCTCTGGAAACACCATATATTTT. It codes for CASSQDSLESSGNTIYF.

The genes are TRBV12-5 and TRBJ1-1; D unclear. V shed 6 bases and J shed 4 bases, with 12 bases lying between them. This CDR3 has 13 amino acids. Germline V gives CDR1 LGHNT, CDR2 FRNRAP. Here the CDR3 reads CASGFRDSTEAFF. For the CDR3, the DNA is TGTGCTAGTGGCTTCCGGGATTCCACTGAAGCTTTCTTT. Complete variable domain (other parts from reference TRBV12-5 and TRBJ1-1): DARVTQTPRHKVTEMGQEVTMRCQPILGHNTVFWYRQTMMQGLELLAYFRNRAPLDDSGMPKDRFSAEMPDATLATLKIQPSEPRDSAVYFCASGFRDSTEAFFGQGTRLTVV.

The CDR3 reads CASSELLDKVYGYTF. CDR3 sequence (DNA): TGTGCCAGCAGTGAACTCCTCGACAAGGTCTATGGCTACACCTTC. J is TRBJ1-2 and V is TRBV6-1, with D hard to call. The germline gives CDR1 MNHNS, CDR2 SASEGT. V lost 2 bases and J lost 4, with 14 bases in between. CDR3 length equals 15 residues.

This clone is a singleton in its sample. The V gene is TRBV10-3, the J gene TRBJ1-2; D gene unclear. Germline CDR1 is ENHRY and CDR2 is SYGVKD. V lost 2 bases to trimming and J lost 4 bases, with 5 bases between them. This CDR3 is 12 amino acids long. DNA of the CDR3: TGTGCCATCAGTGAGAACGGCTATGGCTACACCTTC. This sequence encodes CAISENGYGYTF.

The genes are TRBV6-1 and TRBJ1-2; D is ambiguous. Deletions cut 1 base from V and 4 bases from J, with 16 bases between. In germline, CDR1 is MNHNS, CDR2 SASEGT. The CDR3 totals 16 residues. The CDR3 reads CASSEEGLRVGYGYTF. CDR3 coding DNA: TGTGCCAGCAGTGAAGAAGGCCTGAGGGTCGGCTATGGCTACACCTTC.

The chain has TRBV5-4 and TRBJ1-1; TRBD1 agrees at 10 bases. J gave up 1 base and V 4 bases, and 7 bases lay outside the gene matches. Germline-derived CDR1 and CDR2 are SGHNT and YYREEE (reference sequence). The CDR3 runs 16 residues. CDR3 coding DNA: TGTGCCAGCAGCCGTGGACAGGGGGAAACGAACACTGAAGCTTTCTTT. Translated, it gives CASSRGQGETNTEAFF.

The rearrangement uses TRBV10-3 and TRBJ1-2, with a tentative D call TRBD1 (5 bases). This CDR3 comprises 13 residues. Germline V gene sequence: CDR1 ENHRY, CDR2 SYGVKD. Trimming removed 8 bases at V and 4 bases at J, with 14 bases between. CDR3 protein: CAIGGGVPYGYTF. The CDR3 DNA sequence: TGTGCCATCGGTGGGGGGGTCCCCTATGGCTACACCTTC.

The chain recombines TRBV9 with TRBJ1-2; 8 nucleotides agree with TRBD1. The CDR3 covers 13 residues. V gave up 0 bases and J gave up 7 bases; unmatched junction bases: 2. Germline CDR1 and CDR2: SGDLS and YYNGEE. CDR3 amino acids: CASSVVDRAGYTF. CDR3 nucleotide sequence: TGTGCCAGCAGCGTAGTGGACAGGGCTGGCTACACCTTC.

CDR3 residues: CASSFAQGALPYEQYV. The CDR3 bases are TGTGCCAGCAGCTTCGCTCAGGGGGCGCTCCCCTACGAGCAGTACGTC. V usage is TRBV5-5 and J usage is TRBJ2-7; 8 positions match TRBD1. Germline V gene lookup returns CDR1 SGHKS and CDR2 YYEKEE (reference sequence). CDR3 length: 16 residues. V dropped 2 bases and J dropped 2; count of bases not matched to a gene: 9.

The V gene is TRBV5-5, the J gene TRBJ1-1, with 9 positions matching TRBD1. Per the germline V gene, CDR1 is SGHKS and CDR2 is YYEKEE (reference sequence). Trimming at V came to 2 bases and at J to 0 bases, leaving 8 bases not matched to a gene. There are 17 residues in the CDR3. CDR3: CASSFPGQGSMNTEAFF. The CDR3 nucleotides are TGTGCCAGCAGCTTCCCGGGACAGGGATCCATGAACACTGAAGCTTTCTTT.

This clone was detected a few times. Other DNA sequences from this sample encode an identical CDR3 as well. V is TRBV3-1 (or the pseudogene TRBV3-2) and J is TRBJ1-3; possibly TRBD1 for D (6 bases). Trimming stripped 2 bases from V and 1 base from J, with 6 bases between. This CDR3 spans 14 amino acids. In germline, CDR1 is LGHDT, CDR2 YNNKEL (reference sequence). The CDR3 sequence: CASSQRGSGNTIYF. CDR3 nucleotide sequence: TGTGCCAGCAGCCAAAGGGGGTCTGGAAACACCATATATTTT.

This clone has only a few counts. The V gene is TRBV5-8, the J gene TRBJ2-1; D is undetermined. CDR3 size: 14 residues. Trimming cost V 3 bases and J 3 bases, with 10 bases left between them. The germline CDR1 and CDR2 sequences are SGHTS and YDEGEE. CDR3 nucleotide sequence: TGTGCCAGCAGCTCCGGTTTGATCTACAATGAGCAGTTCTTC. The encoded protein is CASSSGLIYNEQFF.

The chain combines TRBV23-1 with TRBJ2-5; the D gene is possibly TRBD1 (6 bases). TRBV23-1 is an open reading frame, and its role is uncertain. The CDR3 has 16 amino acids. Trimming left V 9 bases short and J 7 bases short, with 27 bases between. The CDR3 region is CARRGRETKRGGTQYF. The CDR3 nucleotides are TGCGCCAGGAGGGGCCGTGAGACCAAGAGAGGGGGGACCCAGTACTTC.

The J gene is TRBJ1-1, the V gene TRBV11-2; weak D call: TRBD1 (6 bases). Germline-derived CDR1 and CDR2 are SGHAT and FQNNGV. The CDR3 spans 16 residues. The ends were cut back, 0 bases at V and 8 bases at J, with 19 bases in the middle. DNA of the CDR3: TGTGCCAGCAGCTTAGATGGGAGTGGACAGACTCTGGAAGCTTTCTTT. Its translation: CASSLDGSGQTLEAFF.

This clone was counted a single time. V and J are TRBV11-3 and TRBJ1-1; TRBD1 agrees at 8 bases. V was clipped by 2 bases and J by 7 bases; unmatched bases: 3. Germline V gene lookup returns CDR1 SGHNT and CDR2 YENEEA. There are 13 residues in the CDR3. CDR3 DNA sequence: TGTGCCAGCAGCTTATCACAGGGGGATGAAGCTTTCTTT. Protein: CASSLSQGDEAFF.

The J gene is TRBJ1-3, the V gene TRBV5-4, with a tentative D call TRBD1 (6 bases). The CDR3 runs to 15 residues. The germline V and J ends were trimmed by 0 bases and 1 base, with 8 bases remaining between them. Germline V gene lookup returns CDR1 SGHNT and CDR2 YYREEE (reference sequence). This CDR3 is CASSLDGQSGNTIYF. In DNA form, the CDR3 reads TGTGCCAGCAGCTTGGACGGACAGTCTGGAAACACCATATATTTT.

The chain is built from TRBV7-8 and TRBJ1-6; 8 bases agree with TRBD1. The CDR3 runs 16 residues. V lost 10 bases and J lost 0; bases outside the gene matches: 8. From germline, CDR1 is SGHVS and CDR2 FQNEAQ. CDR3 bases: TGTGCCATTACGACAGGGGCCACCTCCTATAATTCACCCCTCCACTTT. Translated, it gives CAITTGATSYNSPLHF.

The rearrangement joins TRBV5-1 to TRBJ1-1, with 8 bases matching TRBD1. Germline lookup yields CDR1 SGHRS and CDR2 YFSETQ. CDR3 length equals 16 residues. J gave up 1 base and V 4 bases, and 9 bases lay outside the gene matches. The CDR3 coding sequence is TGCGCCAGCAGCGGGGGGACAGGATGGACGAACACTGAAGCTTTCTTT. Amino acids: CASSGGTGWTNTEAFF.

The gene calls are TRBV29-1 and TRBJ1-3; D perhaps matches TRBD1 (6 bases). CDR3 size: 12 residues. CDR1 and CDR2 (germline): SQVTM, ANQGSEA. The germline V and J ends were trimmed by 7 bases and 2 bases, with 9 bases remaining between them. The CDR3 DNA follows: TGCAGCGCTACAGGGACTGGAAACACCATATATTTT. It yields the protein CSATGTGNTIYF.

The J gene is TRBJ2-1, the V gene TRBV5-1; 8 positions match TRBD1. The junction had 4 bases not matched to a gene; V was cut back by 0 bases and J by 5 bases. Germline V lookup: CDR1 SGHRS, CDR2 YFSETQ. This CDR3 comprises 15 residues. CDR3 sequence reads: CASSLAGTGNNEQFF. In nucleotides, the CDR3 is TGCGCCAGCAGCTTGGCGGGGACAGGAAACAATGAGCAGTTCTTC.

The chain links TRBV9 to TRBJ1-4; 7 bases match TRBD1. Germline V gene lookup returns CDR1 SGDLS and CDR2 YYNGEE. The CDR3 runs to 14 residues. V dropped 4 bases and J dropped 8; count of bases not matched to a gene: 8. The CDR3 bases are TGTGCCAGCAGCTTCCGACAGGGCCCCGAAAAACTGTTTTTT. Protein product: CASSFRQGPEKLFF.